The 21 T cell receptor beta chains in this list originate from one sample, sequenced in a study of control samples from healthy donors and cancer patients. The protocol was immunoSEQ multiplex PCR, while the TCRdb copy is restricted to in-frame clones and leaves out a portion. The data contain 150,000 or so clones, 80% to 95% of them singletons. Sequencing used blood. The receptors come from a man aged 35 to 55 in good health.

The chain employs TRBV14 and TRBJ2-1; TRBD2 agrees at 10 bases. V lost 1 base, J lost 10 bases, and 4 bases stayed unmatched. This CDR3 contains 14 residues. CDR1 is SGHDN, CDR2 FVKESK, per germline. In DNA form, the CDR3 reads TGTGCCAGCAGCCAAGGGACTAGCGGAGGCGAGCAGTTCTTC. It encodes CASSQGTSGGEQFF.

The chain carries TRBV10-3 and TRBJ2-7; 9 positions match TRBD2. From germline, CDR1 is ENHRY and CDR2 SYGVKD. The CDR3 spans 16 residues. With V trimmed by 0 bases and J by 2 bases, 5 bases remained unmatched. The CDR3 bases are TGTGCCATCAGTGAGTCAAGCGGGGGGCTTCCCTACGAGCAGTACTTC. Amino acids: CAISESSGGLPYEQYF.

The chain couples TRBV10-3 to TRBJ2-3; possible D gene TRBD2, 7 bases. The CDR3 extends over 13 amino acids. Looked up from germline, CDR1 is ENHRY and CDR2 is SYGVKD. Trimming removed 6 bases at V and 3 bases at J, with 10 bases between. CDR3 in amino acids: CAIRQGGTDTQYF. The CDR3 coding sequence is TGTGCCATCAGACAGGGAGGGACAGATACGCAGTATTTT.

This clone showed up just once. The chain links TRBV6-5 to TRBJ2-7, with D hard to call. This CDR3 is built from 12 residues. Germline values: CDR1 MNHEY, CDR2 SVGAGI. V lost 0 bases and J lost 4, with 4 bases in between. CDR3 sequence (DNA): TGTGCCAGCAGTTACTCCCCTTACGAGCAGTACTTC. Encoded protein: CASSYSPYEQYF.

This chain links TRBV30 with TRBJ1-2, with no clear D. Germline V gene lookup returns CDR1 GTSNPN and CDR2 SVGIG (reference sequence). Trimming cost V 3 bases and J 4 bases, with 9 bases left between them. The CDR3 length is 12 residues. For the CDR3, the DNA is TGTGCCTGGAGGGGGATAAGCTATGGCTACACCTTC. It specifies CAWRGISYGYTF.

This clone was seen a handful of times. CDR3 DNA sequence: TGTGCCAGCAGAGGACAGTCCATGAACACTGAAGCTTTCTTT. Protein: CASRGQSMNTEAFF. This chain joins TRBV7-9 and TRBJ1-1, with D possibly being TRBD1 (6 bases). Trimming took 6 bases from V and 0 from J, leaving 11 bases between them. There are 14 residues in the CDR3. The germline gives CDR1 SEHNR, CDR2 FQNEAQ (reference sequence). The full variable domain, with the rest looked up from reference TRBV7-9 and TRBJ1-1, is DTGVSQNPRHKITKRGQNVTFRCDPISEHNRLYWYRQTLGQGPEFLTYFQNEAQLEKSRLLSDRFSAERPKGSFSTLEIQRTEQGDSAMYLCASRGQSMNTEAFFGQGTRLTVV.

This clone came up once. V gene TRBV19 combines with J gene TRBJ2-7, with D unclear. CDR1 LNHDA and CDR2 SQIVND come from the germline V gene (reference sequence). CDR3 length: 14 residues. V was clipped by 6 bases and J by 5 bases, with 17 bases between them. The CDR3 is CASRSSLPGDEQYF. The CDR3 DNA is TGTGCCAGTAGGTCTTCCCTCCCAGGCGACGAGCAGTACTTC.

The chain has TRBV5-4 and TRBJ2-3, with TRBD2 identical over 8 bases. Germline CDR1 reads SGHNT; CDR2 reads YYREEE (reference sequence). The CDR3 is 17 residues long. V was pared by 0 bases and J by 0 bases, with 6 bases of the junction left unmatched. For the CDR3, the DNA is TGTGCCAGCAGCTTGGATAAGCGGGGGCTAAGCACAGATACGCAGTATTTT. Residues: CASSLDKRGLSTDTQYF.

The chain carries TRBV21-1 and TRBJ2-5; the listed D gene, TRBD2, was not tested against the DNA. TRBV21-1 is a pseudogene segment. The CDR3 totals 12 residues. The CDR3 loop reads CASSWRGETQYF. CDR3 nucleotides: TGTGCCAGCAGCTGGCGGGGGGAGACCCAGTACTTC.

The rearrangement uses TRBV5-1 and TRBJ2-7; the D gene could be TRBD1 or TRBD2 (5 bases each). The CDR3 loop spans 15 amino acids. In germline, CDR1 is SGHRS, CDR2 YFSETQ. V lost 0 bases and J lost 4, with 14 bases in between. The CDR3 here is CASSLEGTGTYEQYF. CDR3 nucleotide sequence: TGCGCCAGCAGCTTGGAGGGGACGGGAACTTACGAGCAGTACTTC.

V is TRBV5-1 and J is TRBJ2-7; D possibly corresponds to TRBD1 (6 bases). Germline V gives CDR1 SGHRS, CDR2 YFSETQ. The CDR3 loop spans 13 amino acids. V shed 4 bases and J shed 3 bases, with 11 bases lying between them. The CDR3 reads CASSPGTLYEQYF. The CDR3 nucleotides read TGCGCCAGCAGCCCCGGGACACTCTACGAGCAGTACTTC.

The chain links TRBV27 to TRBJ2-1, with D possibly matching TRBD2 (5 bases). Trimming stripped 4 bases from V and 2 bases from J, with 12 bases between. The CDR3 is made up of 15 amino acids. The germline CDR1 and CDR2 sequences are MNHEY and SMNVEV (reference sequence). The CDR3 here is CASSWTGFTYNEQFF. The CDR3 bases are TGTGCCAGCAGTTGGACTGGTTTCACCTACAATGAGCAGTTCTTC.

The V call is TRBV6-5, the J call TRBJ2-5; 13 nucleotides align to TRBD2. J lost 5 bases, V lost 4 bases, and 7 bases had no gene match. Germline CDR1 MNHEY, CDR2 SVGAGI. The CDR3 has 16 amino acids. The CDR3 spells CASSFGTSGVYETQYF. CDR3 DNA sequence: TGTGCCAGCAGTTTCGGGACTAGCGGGGTATATGAGACCCAGTACTTC.

The CDR3 coding sequence is TGCAGCGTCCGCGGAGGGGGCGCAGGTGAAAAACTGTTTTTT. This gives the protein CSVRGGGAGEKLFF. The V and J genes are TRBV29-1 and TRBJ1-4; 7 nucleotides line up with TRBD1. The CDR3 consists of 14 residues. Germline V gene sequence: CDR1 SQVTM, CDR2 ANQGSEA. V lost 6 bases to trimming and J lost 7 bases; unmatched junction nucleotides: 11.

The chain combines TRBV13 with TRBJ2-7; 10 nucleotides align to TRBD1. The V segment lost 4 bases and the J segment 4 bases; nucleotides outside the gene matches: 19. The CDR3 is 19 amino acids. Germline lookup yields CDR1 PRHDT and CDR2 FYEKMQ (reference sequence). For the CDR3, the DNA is TGTGCCAGCAGCTCCCGGAACCCGGGACAGGGGCCGCGGCTGTACGAGCAGTACTTC. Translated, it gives CASSSRNPGQGPRLYEQYF.

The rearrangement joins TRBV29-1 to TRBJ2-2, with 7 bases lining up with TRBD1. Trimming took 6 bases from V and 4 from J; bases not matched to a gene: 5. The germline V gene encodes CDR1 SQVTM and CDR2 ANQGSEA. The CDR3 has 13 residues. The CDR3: CSVPGGLTGELFF. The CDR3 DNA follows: TGCAGCGTGCCAGGGGGTCTCACCGGGGAGCTGTTTTTT.

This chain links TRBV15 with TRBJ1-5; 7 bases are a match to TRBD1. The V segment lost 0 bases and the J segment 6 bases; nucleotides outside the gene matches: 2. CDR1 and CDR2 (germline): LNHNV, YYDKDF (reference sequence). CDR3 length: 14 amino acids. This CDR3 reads CATSRETGIQPQHF. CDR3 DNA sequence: TGTGCCACCAGCAGAGAGACAGGGATTCAGCCCCAGCATTTT.

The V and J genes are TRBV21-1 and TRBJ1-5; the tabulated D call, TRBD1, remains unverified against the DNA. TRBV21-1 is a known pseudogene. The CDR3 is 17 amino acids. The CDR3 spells CASSKAPGQGSNQPQHF. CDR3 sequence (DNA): TGTGCCAGCAGCAAAGCTCCGGGACAGGGGAGTAATCAGCCCCAGCATTTT.

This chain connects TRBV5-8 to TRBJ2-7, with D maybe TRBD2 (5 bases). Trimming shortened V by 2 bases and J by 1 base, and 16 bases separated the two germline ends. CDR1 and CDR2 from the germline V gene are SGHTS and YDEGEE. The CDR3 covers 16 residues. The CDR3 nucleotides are TGTGCCAGCAGCTTTGTGCGAGGGCTTAAATCCTACGAGCAGTACTTC. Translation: CASSFVRGLKSYEQYF.

CDR3 bases: TGTGCCAGCAAGTCCCTGGGGGGGGGACAGCCCCAGCATTTT. It translates to CASKSLGGGQPQHF. This chain joins TRBV28 and TRBJ1-5, with a weak D call TRBD1 (5 bases). The CDR3 runs to 14 residues. The V gene lost 7 bases and the J gene lost 7 bases, with 17 bases spanning the gap. The germline V gene has CDR1 MDHEN and CDR2 SYDVKM.

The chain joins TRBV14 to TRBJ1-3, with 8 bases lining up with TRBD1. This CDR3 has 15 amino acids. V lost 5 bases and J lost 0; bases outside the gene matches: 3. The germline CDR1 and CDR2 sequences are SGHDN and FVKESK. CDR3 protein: CASSRTGFSGNTIYF. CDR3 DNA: TGTGCCAGCAGCAGGACAGGGTTCTCTGGAAACACCATATATTTT.